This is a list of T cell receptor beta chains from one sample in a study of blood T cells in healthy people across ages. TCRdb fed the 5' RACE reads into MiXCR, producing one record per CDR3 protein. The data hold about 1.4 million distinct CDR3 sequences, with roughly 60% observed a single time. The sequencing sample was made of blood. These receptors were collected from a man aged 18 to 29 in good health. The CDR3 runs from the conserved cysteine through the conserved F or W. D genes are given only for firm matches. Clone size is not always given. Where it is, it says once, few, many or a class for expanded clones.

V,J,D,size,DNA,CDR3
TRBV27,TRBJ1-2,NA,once,TGTGCCAGCAGTTCTCAAACAGGGTTTGAGGTTCATGGCTACACCTTC,CASSSQTGFEVHGYTF
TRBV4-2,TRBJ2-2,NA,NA,TGTGCCAGCAGCCTCCCCTCTGGGGAGCTGTTTTTT,CASSLPSGELFF
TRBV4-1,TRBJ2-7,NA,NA,TGCGCCAGCAGCCAAGGAGATTACGGTTCCTACGAGCAGTACTTC,CASSQGDYGSYEQYF
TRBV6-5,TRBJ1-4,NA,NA,TGTGCCAGCACTCCTGGACAAGGGAATGAAAAACTGTTTTTT,CASTPGQGNEKLFF
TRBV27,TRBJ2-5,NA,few,TGTGCCAGCAGCCGACTTAGGGAGAAAGAGACCCAGTACTTC,CASSRLREKETQYF
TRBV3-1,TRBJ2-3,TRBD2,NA,TGTGCCAGCAGCGCTAGCGGAACTACTAGCACAGATACGCAGTATTTT,CASSASGTTSTDTQYF
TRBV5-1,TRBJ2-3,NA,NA,TGCGCCAGCAGCTTGGAACCGGGTGATACGCAGTATTTT,CASSLEPGDTQYF
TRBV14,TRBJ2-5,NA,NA,TGTGCCAGCAGCCGGGAGGTAGGGAGCCTGAGAGAGACCCAGTACTTC,CASSREVGSLRETQYF
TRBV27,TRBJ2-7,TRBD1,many,TGCGCCAGCAGCTGGACAGGCTCCTACGAGCAGTACTTC,CASSWTGSYEQYF
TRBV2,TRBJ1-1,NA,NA,TGTGCCAGCACCCGCATTCCGGCCGGCGGTGGTGAAGCTTTCTTT,CASTRIPAGGGEAFF
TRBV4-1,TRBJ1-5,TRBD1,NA,TGCGCCAGCAGCCAAGAGCCAGGGGGCCCCGATAGCAATCAGCCCCAGCATTTT,CASSQEPGGPDSNQPQHF
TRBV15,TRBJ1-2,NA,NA,TGTGCCACAAACCGACCGGGGACGAACTATGGCTACACCTTC,CATNRPGTNYGYTF
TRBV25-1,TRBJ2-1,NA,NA,TGTGCCAGCAGCCGAGGTAGTCCCAATGAGCAGTTCTTC,CASSRGSPNEQFF
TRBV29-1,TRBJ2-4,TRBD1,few,TGCAGCGTTGAAGATTCCGAGGGGGCTAGCAAAAACATTCAGTACTTC,CSVEDSEGASKNIQYF
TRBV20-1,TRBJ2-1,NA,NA,TGCAGTGCTCGGCAGAACTTCCAGCTTACCTCCTACAATGAGCAGTTCTTC,CSARQNFQLTSYNEQFF
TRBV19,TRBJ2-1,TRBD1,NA,TGTGCCAGTAGAAATCCAGGACAGGGAAGGTACAATGAGCAGTTCTTC,CASRNPGQGRYNEQFF
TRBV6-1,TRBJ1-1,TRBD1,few,TGTGCCAGCATCCGGACAGGGACCAACACTGAAGCTTTCTTT,CASIRTGTNTEAFF
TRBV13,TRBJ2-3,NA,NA,TGTGCCAGCAGCTTATATCAGCTCACAGATACGCAGTATTTT,CASSLYQLTDTQYF
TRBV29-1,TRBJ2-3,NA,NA,TGCAGCGGCAGTTTGGATCTGGCGGATAGCACAGATACGCAGTATTTT,CSGSLDLADSTDTQYF
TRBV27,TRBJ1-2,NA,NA,TGTGCCAGCAGTTTAGTCTCAGGGAGTGGCTACACCTTC,CASSLVSGSGYTF
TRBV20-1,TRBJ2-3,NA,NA,TGCAGTGCTAGCGTCCCGAGGGGCGATACGCAGTATTTT,CSASVPRGDTQYF
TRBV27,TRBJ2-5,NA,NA,TGTGCCAGCAGTGCAGGGGTTCTTGGGGAGACCCAGTACTTC,CASSAGVLGETQYF
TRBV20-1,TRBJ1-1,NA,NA,TGCAGTGCTAGACGACGGTACATGAACACTGAAGCTTTCTTT,CSARRRYMNTEAFF
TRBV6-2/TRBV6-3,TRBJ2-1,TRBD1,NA,TGTGCCAGCAGACACGACAGGGATTACAATGAGCAGTTCTTC,CASRHDRDYNEQFF
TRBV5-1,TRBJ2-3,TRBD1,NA,TGCGCCAGCAGCGGGGACAGGGGAGTTTTTAGCACAGATACGCAGTATTTT,CASSGDRGVFSTDTQYF
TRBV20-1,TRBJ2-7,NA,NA,TGCAGTGCTAGAGGGAAGGGCGAGCAGTACTTC,CSARGKGEQYF
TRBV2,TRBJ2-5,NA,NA,TGTGCCAGCAGTGTCAGTCAGGGTCGGCAAGAGACCCAGTACTTC,CASSVSQGRQETQYF
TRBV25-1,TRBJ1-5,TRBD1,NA,TGTGCCAGCAGTGGACAGGGGCGCTTCCAGCCCCAGCATTTT,CASSGQGRFQPQHF
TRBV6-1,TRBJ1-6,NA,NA,TGTGCCAGCAGTGAATCGGAGGTTGGCGGTCGGAATTCACCCCTCCACTTT,CASSESEVGGRNSPLHF
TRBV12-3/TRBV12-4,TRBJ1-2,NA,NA,TGTGCCAGCAGTTTTCAGTGGAGGCTGGATGGCTACACCTTC,CASSFQWRLDGYTF
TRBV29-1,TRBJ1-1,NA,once,TGCAGCGTTGCGCTAAGGCTTCTGAACACTGAAGCTTTCTTT,CSVALRLLNTEAFF
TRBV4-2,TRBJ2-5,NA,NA,TGTGCCAGCAGCCCAAGACAGGGTGGGGGGGAGACCCAGTACTTC,CASSPRQGGGETQYF
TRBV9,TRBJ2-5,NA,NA,TGTGCCAGCAGCCCCCCGGGGTTCGAGACCCAGTACTTC,CASSPPGFETQYF
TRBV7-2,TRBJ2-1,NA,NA,TGTGCCAGCAGCCTTCCCCATAGGGAGCAGTTCTTC,CASSLPHREQFF
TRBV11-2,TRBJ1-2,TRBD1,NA,TGTGCCAGCAGCTTCACAGGGGGCTATGGCTACACCTTC,CASSFTGGYGYTF
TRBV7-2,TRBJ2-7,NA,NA,TGTGCCAGCAGCTTAGCGAAGGGAGCCGGAGAGCAGTACTTC,CASSLAKGAGEQYF
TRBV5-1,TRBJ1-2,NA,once,TGCGCCAGCCGGGGGCACTCCTATGGCTACACCTTC,CASRGHSYGYTF
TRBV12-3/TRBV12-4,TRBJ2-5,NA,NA,TGTGCCAGCAGTGACTTCTATAAGACGGAATACCAAGAGACCCAGTACTTC,CASSDFYKTEYQETQYF
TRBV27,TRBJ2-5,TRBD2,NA,TGTGCCAGCAGTCGGCGTATTGGGGGGGATCGAGAGCAGTACTTC,CASSRRIGGDREQYF
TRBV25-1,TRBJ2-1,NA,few,TGTGCCAGCAGGGTCGGGGAACTCTCCTACAATGAGCAGTTCTTC,CASRVGELSYNEQFF
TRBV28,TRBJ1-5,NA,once,TGTGCCAGCAGGCCCGGGACATCCCAGCCCCAGCATTTT,CASRPGTSQPQHF
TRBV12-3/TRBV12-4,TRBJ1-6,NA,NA,TGTGCCAACAGTTTGAGCGGTTCACCCCTCCACTTT,CANSLSGSPLHF
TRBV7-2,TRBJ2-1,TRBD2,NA,TGTGCCAGCAGCTTACGGCGGGGGAGCTCCTACAATGAGCAGTTCTTC,CASSLRRGSSYNEQFF
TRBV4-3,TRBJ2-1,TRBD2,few,TGCGCCAGCAGCCAAGAAGGGTCCGGGACCGTCTGGGGGGGAAATGAGCAGTTCTTC,CASSQEGSGTVWGGNEQFF
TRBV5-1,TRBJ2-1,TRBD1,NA,TGCGCCAGCAGCTTGGGCGGACAGGGGGCCCCCAATGAGCAGTTCTTC,CASSLGGQGAPNEQFF
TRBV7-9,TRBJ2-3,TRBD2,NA,TGTGCTAGCAGAACCCGAGTAGCGGGAGACCCAGATACGCAGTATTTT,CASRTRVAGDPDTQYF
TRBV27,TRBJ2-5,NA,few,TGTGCCAGCAGTGCAGGACATTTACAAGAGACCCAGTACTTC,CASSAGHLQETQYF
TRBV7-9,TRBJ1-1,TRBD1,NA,TGTGCCAGCAGCAGCGAACAGGGGTCCGAAGCTTTCTTT,CASSSEQGSEAFF